Given below is one T cell receptor (beta chain) in context. Its antigen remains unidentified. This sample was taken from a study of post-analysis software for immune sequencing data. Findings and limits, study-wide: There was significantly lower normalized Chao1 diversity in multiple sclerosis patients than in controls. Controls had lower frequencies than patients of about 5 TRBV segments, which included TRBV5-6, TRBV5-1 and TRBV20-1.

Unique molecular identifiers were carried by the TCR beta cDNA libraries. TCRdb analysed the PCR reads with MiXCR anew, one entry per CDR3 protein. The profile shows hundreds of thousands of distinct CDR3 sequences, less than 35% of them singletons. The V gene end was trimmed by 4 bases and the J gene end by 7 bases; junction bases not matched to a gene: 7. CDR3 length equals 13 residues. CDR1 and CDR2 from the germline V gene are ENHRY and SYGVKD. The material sequenced was blood. The chain combines TRBV10-3 with TRBJ2-7, with TRBD1 matching 7 bases. This clonotype was sampled from a girl aged 5-17 years with multiple sclerosis. CDR3 in amino acids: CAISGQGRLEQYF. The CDR3 region has the DNA TGTGCCATCAGTGGACAGGGCCGTTTGGAGCAGTACTTC.